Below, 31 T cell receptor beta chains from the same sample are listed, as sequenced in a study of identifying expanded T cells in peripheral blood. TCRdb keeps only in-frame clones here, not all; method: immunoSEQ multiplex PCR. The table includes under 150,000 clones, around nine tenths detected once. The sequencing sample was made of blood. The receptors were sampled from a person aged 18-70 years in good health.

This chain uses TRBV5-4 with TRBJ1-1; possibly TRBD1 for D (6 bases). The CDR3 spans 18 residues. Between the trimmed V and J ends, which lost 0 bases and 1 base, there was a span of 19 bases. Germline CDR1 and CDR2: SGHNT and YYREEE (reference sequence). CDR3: CASSLVGGWAGRNTEAFF. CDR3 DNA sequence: TGTGCCAGCAGCTTGGTGGGGGGCTGGGCCGGGAGGAACACTGAAGCTTTCTTT.

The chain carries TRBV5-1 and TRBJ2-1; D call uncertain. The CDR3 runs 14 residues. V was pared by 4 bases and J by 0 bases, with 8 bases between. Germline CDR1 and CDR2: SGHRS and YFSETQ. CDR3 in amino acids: CASSRVSSYNEQFF. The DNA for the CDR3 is TGCGCCAGCAGCCGGGTAAGCTCCTACAATGAGCAGTTCTTC. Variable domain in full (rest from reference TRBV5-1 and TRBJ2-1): KAGVTQTPRYLIKTRGQQVTLSCSPISGHRSVSWYQQTPGQGLQFLFEYFSETQRNKGNFPGRFSGRQFSNSRSEMNVSTLELGDSALYLCASSRVSSYNEQFFGPGTRLTVL.

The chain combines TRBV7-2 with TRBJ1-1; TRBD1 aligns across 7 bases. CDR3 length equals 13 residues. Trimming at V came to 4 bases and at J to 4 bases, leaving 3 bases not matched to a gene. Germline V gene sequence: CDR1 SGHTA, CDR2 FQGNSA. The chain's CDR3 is CASSSTGATEAFF. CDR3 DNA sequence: TGTGCCAGCAGCTCTACAGGGGCCACTGAAGCTTTCTTT.

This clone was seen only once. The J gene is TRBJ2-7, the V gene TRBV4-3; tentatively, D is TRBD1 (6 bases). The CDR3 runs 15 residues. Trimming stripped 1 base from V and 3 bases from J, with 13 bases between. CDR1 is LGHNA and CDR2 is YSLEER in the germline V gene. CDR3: CASSQVRGQNYEQYF. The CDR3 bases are TGCGCCAGCAGCCAAGTACGAGGACAGAACTACGAGCAGTACTTC.

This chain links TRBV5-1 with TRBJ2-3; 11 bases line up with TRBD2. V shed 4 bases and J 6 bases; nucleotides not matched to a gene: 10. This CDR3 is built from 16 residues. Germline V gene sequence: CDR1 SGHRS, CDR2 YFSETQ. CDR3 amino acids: CASSIGTSGMGDTQYF. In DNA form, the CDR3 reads TGCGCCAGCAGCATTGGGACTAGCGGAATGGGTGATACGCAGTATTTT.

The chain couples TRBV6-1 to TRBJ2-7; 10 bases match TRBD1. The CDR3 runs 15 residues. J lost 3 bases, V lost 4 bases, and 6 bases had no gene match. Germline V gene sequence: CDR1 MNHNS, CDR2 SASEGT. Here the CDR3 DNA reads TGTGCCAGCAGTGCGGGGGACAGGGGTCTCTACGAGCAGTACTTC. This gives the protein CASSAGDRGLYEQYF.

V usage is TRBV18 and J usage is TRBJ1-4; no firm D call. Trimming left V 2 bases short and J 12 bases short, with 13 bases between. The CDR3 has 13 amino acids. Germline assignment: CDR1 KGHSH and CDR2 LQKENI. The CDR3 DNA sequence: TGTGCCAGCTCACCATCCCCAAAAGCACAACTGTTTTTT. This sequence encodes CASSPSPKAQLFF.

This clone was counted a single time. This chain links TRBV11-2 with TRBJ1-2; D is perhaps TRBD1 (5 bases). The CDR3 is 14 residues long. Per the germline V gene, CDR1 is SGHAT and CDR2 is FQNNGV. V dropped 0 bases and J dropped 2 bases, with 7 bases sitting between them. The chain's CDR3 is CASSLDKGNYGYTF. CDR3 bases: TGTGCCAGCAGCTTAGATAAGGGGAACTATGGCTACACCTTC.

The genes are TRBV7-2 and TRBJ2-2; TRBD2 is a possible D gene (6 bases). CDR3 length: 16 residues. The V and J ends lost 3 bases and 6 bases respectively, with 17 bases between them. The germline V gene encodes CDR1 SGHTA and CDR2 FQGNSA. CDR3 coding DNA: TGTGCCAGCAGCTTCGCCGGGGGTCCGGACCCCGGGGAGCTGTTTTTT. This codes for CASSFAGGPDPGELFF.

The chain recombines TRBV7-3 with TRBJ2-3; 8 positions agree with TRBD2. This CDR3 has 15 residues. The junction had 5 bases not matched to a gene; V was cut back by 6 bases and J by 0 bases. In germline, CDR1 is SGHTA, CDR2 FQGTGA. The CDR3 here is CASRESGGSTDTQYF. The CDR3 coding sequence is TGTGCCAGCAGGGAAAGCGGGGGAAGCACAGATACGCAGTATTTT.

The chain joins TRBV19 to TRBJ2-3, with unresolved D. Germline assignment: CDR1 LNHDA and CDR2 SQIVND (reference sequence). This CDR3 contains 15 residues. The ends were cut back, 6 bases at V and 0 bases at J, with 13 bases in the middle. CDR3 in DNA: TGTGCCAGTAGGGTCCGTCCCACTAGCACAGATACGCAGTATTTT. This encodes CASRVRPTSTDTQYF.

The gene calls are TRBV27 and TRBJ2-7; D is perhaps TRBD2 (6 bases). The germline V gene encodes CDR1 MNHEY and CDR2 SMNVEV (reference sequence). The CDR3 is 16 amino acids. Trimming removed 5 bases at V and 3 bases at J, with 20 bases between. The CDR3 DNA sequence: TGTGCCAGCAGTCTCCTATCGGAGGGGTTAGGCTACGAGCAGTACTTC. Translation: CASSLLSEGLGYEQYF.

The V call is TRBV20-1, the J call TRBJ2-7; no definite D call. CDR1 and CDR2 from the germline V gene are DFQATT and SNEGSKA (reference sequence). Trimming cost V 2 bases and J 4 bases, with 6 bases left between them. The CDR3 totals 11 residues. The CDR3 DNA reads TGCAGTGCTAGAATTCAGTACGAGCAGTACTTC. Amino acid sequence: CSARIQYEQYF.

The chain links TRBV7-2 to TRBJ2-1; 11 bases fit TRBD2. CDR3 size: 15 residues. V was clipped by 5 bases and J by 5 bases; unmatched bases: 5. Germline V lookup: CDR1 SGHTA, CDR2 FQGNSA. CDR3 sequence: CASSAGLAENNEQFF. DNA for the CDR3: TGTGCCAGCAGCGCGGGACTAGCGGAAAACAATGAGCAGTTCTTC.

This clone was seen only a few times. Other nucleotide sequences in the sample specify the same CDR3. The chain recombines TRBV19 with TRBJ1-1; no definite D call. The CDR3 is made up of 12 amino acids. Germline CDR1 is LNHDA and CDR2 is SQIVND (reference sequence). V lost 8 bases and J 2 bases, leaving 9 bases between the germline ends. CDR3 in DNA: TGTGCCAGTGGTACAGCTAACACTGAAGCTTTCTTT. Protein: CASGTANTEAFF. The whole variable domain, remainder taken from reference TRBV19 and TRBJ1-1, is DGGITQSPKYLFRKEGQNVTLSCEQNLNHDAMYWYRQDPGQGLRLIYYSQIVNDFQKGDIAEGYSVSREKKESFPLTVTSAQKNPTAFYLCASGTANTEAFFGQGTRLTVV.

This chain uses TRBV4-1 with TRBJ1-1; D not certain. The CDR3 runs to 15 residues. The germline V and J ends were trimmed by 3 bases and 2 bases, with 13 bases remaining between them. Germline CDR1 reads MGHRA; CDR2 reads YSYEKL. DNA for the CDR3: TGCGCCAGCAGCCAGCTAGAGACGGCAAACACTGAAGCTTTCTTT. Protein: CASSQLETANTEAFF.

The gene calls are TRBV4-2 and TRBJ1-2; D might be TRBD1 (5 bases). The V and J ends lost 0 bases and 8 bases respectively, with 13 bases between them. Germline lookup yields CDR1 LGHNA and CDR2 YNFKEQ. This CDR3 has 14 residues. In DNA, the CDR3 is TGTGCCAGCAGCCAAGATCTTCTCCAGGGCGGCTACACCTTC. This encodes CASSQDLLQGGYTF.

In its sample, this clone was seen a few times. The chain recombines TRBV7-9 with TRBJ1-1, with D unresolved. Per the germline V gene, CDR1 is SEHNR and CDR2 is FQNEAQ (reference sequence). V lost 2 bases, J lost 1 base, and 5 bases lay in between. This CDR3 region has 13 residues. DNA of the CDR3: TGTGCCAGCAGCTTATCTGAGAACACTGAAGCTTTCTTT. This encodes CASSLSENTEAFF.

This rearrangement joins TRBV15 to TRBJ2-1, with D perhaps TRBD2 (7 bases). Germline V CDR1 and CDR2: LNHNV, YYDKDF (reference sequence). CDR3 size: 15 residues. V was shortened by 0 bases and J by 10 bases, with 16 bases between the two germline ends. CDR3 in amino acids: CATSRDIRGAGEQFF. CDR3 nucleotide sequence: TGTGCCACCAGCAGAGACATTCGGGGGGCAGGGGAGCAGTTCTTC.

Here the CDR3 DNA reads TGTGCCAGCAGTTTCGGGGGGCCCCCCAATCAGCCCCAGCATTTT. It translates to CASSFGGPPNQPQHF. The chain joins TRBV27 to TRBJ1-5; TRBD1 might be the D (6 bases). Per germline, CDR1 MNHEY and CDR2 SMNVEV (reference sequence). V lost 3 bases and J 3 bases, leaving 12 bases between the germline ends. CDR3 length equals 15 residues.

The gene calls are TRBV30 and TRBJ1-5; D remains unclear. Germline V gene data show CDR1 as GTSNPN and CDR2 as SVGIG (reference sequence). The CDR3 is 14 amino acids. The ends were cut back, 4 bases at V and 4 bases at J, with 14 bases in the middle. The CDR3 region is CAWTQASTNQPQHF. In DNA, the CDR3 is TGTGCCTGGACCCAGGCCTCTACAAATCAGCCCCAGCATTTT.

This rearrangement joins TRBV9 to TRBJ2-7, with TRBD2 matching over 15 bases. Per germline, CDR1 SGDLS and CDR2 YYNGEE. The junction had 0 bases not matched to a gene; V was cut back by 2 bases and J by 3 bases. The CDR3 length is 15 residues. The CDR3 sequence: CASSVGLAGGYEQYF. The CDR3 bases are TGTGCCAGCAGCGTGGGACTAGCGGGAGGCTACGAGCAGTACTTC. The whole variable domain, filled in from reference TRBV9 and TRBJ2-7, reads DSGVTQTPKHLITATGQRVTLRCSPRSGDLSVYWYQQSLDQGLQFLIQYYNGEERAKGNILERFSAQQFPDLHSELNLSSLELGDSALYFCASSVGLAGGYEQYFGPGTRLTVT.

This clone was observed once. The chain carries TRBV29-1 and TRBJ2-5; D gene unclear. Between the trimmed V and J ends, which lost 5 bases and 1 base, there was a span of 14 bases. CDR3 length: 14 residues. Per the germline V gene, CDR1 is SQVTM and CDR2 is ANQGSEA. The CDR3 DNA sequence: TGCAGCGTTCATGCTCAATTAAGCCAAGAGACCCAGTACTTC. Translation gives CSVHAQLSQETQYF.

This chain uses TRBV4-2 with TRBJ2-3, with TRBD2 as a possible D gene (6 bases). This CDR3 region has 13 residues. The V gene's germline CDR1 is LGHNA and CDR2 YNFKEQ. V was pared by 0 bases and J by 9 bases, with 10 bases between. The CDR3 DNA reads TGTGCCAGCAGCCAAGATGCGGAGGGGACGCAGTATTTT. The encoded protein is CASSQDAEGTQYF.

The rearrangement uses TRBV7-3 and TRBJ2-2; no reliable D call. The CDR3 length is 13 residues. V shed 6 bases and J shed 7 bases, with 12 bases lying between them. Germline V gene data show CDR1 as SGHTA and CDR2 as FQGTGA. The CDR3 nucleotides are TGTGCCAGCAGTTTGGCAAGTGGCGGGGAGCTGTTTTTT. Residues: CASSLASGGELFF. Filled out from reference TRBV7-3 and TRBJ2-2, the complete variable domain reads GAGVSQTPSNKVTEKGKYVELRCDPISGHTALYWYRQSLGQGPEFLIYFQGTGAADDSGLPNDRFFAVRPEGSVSTLKIQRTERGDSAVYLCASSLASGGELFFGEGSRLTVL.

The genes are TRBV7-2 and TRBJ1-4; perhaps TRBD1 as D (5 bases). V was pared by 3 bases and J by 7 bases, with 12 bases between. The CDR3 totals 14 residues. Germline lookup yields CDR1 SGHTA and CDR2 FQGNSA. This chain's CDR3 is CASSLAGFGEKLFF. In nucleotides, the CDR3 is TGTGCCAGCAGCTTGGCAGGGTTCGGTGAAAAACTGTTTTTT.

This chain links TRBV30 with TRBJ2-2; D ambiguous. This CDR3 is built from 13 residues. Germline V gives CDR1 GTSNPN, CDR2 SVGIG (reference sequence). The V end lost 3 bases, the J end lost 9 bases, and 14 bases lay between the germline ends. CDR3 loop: CAWSDPGLWELFF. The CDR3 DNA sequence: TGTGCCTGGAGCGATCCCGGGTTGTGGGAGCTGTTTTTT.

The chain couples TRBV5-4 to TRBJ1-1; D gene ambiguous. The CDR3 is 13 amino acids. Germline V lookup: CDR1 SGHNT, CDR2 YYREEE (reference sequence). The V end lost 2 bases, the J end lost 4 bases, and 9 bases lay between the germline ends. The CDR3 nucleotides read TGTGCCAGCAGCTTACCTGCGAGCACTGAAGCTTTCTTT. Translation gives CASSLPASTEAFF.

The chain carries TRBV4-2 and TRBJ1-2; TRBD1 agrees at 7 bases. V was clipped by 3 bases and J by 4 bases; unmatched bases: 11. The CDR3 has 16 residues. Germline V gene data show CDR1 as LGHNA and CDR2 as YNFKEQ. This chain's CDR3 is CASSHGGQGVGYGYTF. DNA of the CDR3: TGTGCCAGCAGCCACGGAGGGCAGGGGGTCGGCTATGGCTACACCTTC.

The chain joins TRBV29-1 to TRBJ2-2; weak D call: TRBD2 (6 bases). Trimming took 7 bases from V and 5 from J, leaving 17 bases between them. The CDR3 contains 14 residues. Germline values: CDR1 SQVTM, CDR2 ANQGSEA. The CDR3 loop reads CSAPGLPGTGELFF. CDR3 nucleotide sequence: TGCAGCGCACCGGGACTTCCCGGTACCGGGGAGCTGTTTTTT.

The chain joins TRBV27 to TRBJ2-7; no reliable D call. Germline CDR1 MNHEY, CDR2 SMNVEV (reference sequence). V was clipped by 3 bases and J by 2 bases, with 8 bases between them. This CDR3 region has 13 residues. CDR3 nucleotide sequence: TGTGCCAGCAGTTTGGGCGAAACCTACGAGCAGTACTTC. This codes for CASSLGETYEQYF.